This T cell receptor beta chain was recovered during a study of cytomegalovirus exposure and HLA in healthy donors. Broader study findings: According to a later analysis, TCR clusters from the first cohort tended to co-occur in the 100 to 150 validation repertoires. Most TCR sequences proved rare, with some public TCRs found in many donors. 150 to 200 TCR beta chains were listed as cytomegalovirus-associated.

With 6 bases clipped from V and 7 bases from J, the junction kept 11 bases outside the gene matches. Germline loops: CDR1 ENHRY, CDR2 SYGVKD. This CDR3 contains 15 residues. With respect to this clone: Its antigen is not known.

The table came from immunoSEQ multiplex PCR; TCRdb's copy has only in-frame clones and leaves some out. The table shows fewer than 250,000 clones, with around 87% occurring only once. These donors were members of the roughly 120-subject validation cohort, a group separate from the roughly 670-subject first cohort. The rearrangement links TRBV10-3 to TRBJ2-2; 7 bases are shared with TRBD1. The material sequenced was PBMCs. The origin of this receptor is a man aged 18-30 years in good health and CMV-seronegative. The CDR3 DNA follows: TGTGCCATCAGATCGGACAGGCCATCTGGCGGGGAGCTGTTTTTT. Its translation is CAIRSDRPSGGELFF.